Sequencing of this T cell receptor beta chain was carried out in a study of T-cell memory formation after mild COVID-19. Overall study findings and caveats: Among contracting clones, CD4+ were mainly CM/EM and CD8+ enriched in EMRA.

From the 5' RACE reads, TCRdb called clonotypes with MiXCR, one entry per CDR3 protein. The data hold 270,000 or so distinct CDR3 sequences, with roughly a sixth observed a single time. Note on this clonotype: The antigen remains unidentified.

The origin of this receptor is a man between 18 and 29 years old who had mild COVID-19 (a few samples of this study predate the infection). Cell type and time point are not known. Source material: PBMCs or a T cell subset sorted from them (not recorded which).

CDR3 DNA sequence: TGTGCCAGCAGCCCGCTGATTGGTCCGGGCCCCAGGGAGCAGTACTTC. Amino acid sequence: CASSPLIGPGPREQYF. The chain couples TRBV11-2 to TRBJ2-7; no firm D call. CDR1 and CDR2 from the germline V gene are SGHAT and FQNNGV. Between the trimmed V and J ends, which lost 5 bases and 7 bases, there was a span of 24 bases. This CDR3 comprises 16 residues.